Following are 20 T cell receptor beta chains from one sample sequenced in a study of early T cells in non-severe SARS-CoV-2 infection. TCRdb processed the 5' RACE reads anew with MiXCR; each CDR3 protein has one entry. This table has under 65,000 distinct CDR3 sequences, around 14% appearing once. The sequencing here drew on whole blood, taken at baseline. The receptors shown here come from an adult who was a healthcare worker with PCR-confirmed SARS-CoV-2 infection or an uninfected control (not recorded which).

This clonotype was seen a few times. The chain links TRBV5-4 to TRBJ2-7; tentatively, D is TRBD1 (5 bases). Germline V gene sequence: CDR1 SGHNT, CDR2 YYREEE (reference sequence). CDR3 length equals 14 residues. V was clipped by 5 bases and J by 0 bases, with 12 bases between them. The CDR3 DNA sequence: TGTGCCAGCAGTCATACCACAGGCTCCTACGAGCAGTACTTC. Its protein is CASSHTTGSYEQYF.

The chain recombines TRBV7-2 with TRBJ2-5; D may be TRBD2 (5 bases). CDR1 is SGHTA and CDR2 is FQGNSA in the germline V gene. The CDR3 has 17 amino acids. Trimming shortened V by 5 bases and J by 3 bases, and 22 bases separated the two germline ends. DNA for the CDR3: TGTGCCAGCAGCCCCCTCGTAGCGCCACTCGTTAAAGAGACCCAGTACTTC. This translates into CASSPLVAPLVKETQYF.

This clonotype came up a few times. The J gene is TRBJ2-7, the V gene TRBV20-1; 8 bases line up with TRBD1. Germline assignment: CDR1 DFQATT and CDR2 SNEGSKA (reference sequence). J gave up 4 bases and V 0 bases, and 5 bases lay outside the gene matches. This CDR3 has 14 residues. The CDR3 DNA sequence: TGCAGTGCTAGAGATCGGACAGGGTTGTACGAGCAGTACTTC. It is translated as CSARDRTGLYEQYF.

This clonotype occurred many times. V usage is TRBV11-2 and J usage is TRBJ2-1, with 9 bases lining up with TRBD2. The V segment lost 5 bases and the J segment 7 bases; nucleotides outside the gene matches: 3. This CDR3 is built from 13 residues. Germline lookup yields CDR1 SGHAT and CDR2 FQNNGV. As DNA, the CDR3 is TGTGCCAGCAGCCCTGCGGGGGGGAATGAGCAGTTCTTC. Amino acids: CASSPAGGNEQFF.

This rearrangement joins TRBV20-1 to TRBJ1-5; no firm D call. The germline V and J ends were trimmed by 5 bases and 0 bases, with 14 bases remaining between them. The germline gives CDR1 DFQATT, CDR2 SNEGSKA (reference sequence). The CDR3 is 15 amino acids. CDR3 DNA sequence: TGCAGTGCTGGGTCCGTGGGGTATAGCAATCAGCCCCAGCATTTT. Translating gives CSAGSVGYSNQPQHF.

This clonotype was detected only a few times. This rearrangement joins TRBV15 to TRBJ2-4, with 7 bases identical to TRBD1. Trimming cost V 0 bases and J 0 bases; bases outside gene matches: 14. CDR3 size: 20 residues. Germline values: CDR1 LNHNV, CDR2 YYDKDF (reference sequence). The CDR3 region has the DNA TGTGCCACCAGCAGAGATCGTTCGGCAGGGGGTGACCTAGCCAAAAACATTCAGTACTTC. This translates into CATSRDRSAGGDLAKNIQYF.

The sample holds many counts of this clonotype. CDR3 in DNA: TGTGCCAGCACCGTCGGTAGGATAGCGGGGGTCGAAGAGACCCAGTACTTC. This translates into CASTVGRIAGVEETQYF. The chain employs TRBV7-6 and TRBJ2-5; 9 bases align to TRBD2. Germline CDR1 and CDR2: SGHVS and FNYEAQ. The CDR3 covers 17 residues. With V trimmed by 7 bases and J by 3 bases, 15 bases remained unmatched.

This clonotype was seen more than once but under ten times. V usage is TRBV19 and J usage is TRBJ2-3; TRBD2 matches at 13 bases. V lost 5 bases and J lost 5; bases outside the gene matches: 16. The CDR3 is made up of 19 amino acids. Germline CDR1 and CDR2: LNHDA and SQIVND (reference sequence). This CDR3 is CASSAGLAGALPGGDTQYF. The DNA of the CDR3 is TGTGCCAGTAGTGCAGGACTAGCGGGGGCGCTCCCCGGTGGAGATACGCAGTATTTT.

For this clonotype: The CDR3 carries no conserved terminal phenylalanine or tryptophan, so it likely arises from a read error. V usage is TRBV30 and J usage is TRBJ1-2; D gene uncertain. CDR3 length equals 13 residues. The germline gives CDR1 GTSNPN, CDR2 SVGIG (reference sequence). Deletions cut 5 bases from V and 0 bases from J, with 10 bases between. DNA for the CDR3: TGTGCCTGGTCCAGAGACTCTAACTATGGCTACACCATC. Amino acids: CAWSRDSNYGYTI.

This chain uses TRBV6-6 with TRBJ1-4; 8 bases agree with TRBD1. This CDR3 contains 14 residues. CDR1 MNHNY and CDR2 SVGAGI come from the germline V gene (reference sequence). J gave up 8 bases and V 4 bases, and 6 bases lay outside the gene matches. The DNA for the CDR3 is TGTGCCAGCAGTTTAGGGCAGGGGGCGGAAAAACTGTTTTTT. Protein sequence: CASSLGQGAEKLFF.

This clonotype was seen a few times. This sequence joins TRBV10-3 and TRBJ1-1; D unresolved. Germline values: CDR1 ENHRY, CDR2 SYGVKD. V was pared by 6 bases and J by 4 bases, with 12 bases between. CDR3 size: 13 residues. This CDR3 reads CAIRPAGGTEAFF. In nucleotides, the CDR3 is TGTGCCATCAGACCCGCGGGAGGCACTGAAGCTTTCTTT.

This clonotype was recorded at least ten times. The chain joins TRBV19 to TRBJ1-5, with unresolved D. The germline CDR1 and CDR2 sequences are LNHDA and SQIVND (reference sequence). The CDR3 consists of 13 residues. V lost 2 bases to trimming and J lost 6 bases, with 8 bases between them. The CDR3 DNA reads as TGTGCCAGTAGTATACAGGACGTTCAGCCCCAGCATTTT. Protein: CASSIQDVQPQHF.

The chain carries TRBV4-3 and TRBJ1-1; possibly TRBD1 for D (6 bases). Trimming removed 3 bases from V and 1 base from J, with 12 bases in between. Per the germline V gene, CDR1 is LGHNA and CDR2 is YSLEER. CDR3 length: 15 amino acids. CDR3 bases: TGCGCCAGCAGCCAGGAAGGACAGCGGAACACTGAAGCTTTCTTT. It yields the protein CASSQEGQRNTEAFF.

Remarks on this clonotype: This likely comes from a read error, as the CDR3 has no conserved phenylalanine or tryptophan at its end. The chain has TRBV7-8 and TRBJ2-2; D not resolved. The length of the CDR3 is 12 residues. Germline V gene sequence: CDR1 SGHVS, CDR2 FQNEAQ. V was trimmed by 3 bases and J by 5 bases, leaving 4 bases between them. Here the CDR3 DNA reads TGTGCCAGCAGCTTTCATACCGGGGAGCTGTTTCTT. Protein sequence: CASSFHTGELFL.

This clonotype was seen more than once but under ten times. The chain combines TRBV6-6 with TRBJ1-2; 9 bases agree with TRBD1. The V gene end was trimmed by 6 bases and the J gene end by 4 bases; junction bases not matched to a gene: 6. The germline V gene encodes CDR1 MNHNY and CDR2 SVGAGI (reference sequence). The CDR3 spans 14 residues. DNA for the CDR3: TGTGCCAGCAGCGGAGGACAGGGGAGCTATGGCTACACCTTC. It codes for CASSGGQGSYGYTF.

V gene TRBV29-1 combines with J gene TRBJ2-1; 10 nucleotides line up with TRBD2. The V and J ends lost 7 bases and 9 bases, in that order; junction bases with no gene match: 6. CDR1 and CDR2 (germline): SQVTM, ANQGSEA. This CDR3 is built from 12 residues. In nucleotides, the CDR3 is TGCAGCGCTCTTAGCGGGGGGCGTGAGCAGTTCTTC. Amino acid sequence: CSALSGGREQFF.

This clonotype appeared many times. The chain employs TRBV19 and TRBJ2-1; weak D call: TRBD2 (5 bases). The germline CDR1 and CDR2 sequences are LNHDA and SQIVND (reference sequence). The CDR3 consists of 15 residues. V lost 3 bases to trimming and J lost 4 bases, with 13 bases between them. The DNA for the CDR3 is TGTGCCAGTAGTATGATGGGAGCCAAGTACAATGAGCAGTTCTTC. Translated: CASSMMGAKYNEQFF.

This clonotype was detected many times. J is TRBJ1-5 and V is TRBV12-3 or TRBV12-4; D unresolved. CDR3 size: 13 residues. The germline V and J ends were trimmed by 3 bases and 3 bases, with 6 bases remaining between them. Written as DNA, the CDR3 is TGTGCCAGCAGTTTGGATCCCAATCAGCCCCAGCATTTT. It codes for CASSLDPNQPQHF.

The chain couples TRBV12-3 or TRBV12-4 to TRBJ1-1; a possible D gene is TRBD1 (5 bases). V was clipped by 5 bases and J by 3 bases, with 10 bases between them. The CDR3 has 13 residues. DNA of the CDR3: TGTGCCAGCAGTGGGACTCTATACACTGAAGCTTTCTTT. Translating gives CASSGTLYTEAFF.

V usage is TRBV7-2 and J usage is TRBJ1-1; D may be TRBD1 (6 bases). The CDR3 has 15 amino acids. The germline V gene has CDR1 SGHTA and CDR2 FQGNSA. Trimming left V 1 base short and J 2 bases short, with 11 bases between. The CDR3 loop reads CASSLVPGVNTEAFF. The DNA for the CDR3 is TGTGCCAGCAGCTTAGTCCCAGGGGTAAACACTGAAGCTTTCTTT.